Presented here are 23 T cell receptor beta chains from one specimen sequenced in a study of shared clonotypes between healthy human individuals. Generated by immunoSEQ multiplex PCR, the TCRdb table keeps only in-frame clones and is missing some. Of around 500,000 clones in the sample, more than 65% are singletons; the top ten hold roughly an eighth. The sample comprised PBMCs. All receptors come from a woman in her thirties or forties in good health. Some clones in this sample may be carry-over from other donors' samples.

This clone was seen just once. V usage is TRBV6-5 and J usage is TRBJ2-6, with D hard to call. The V end lost 7 bases, the J end lost 1 base, and 5 bases lay between the germline ends. CDR3 length equals 13 residues. CDR1 is MNHEY, CDR2 SVGAGI, per germline. CDR3 in amino acids: CASIRSGANVLTF. In nucleotides, the CDR3 is TGTGCCAGCATAAGATCTGGGGCCAACGTCCTGACTTTC.

CDR3 bases: TGTGCCAGCAGTGAAAGACAGGATGAGGAGGAAAAACTGTTTTTT. The encoded protein is CASSERQDEEEKLFF. The chain combines TRBV6-1 with TRBJ1-4; TRBD1 is a possible D gene (6 bases). CDR1 MNHNS and CDR2 SASEGT come from the germline V gene. The germline V and J ends were trimmed by 2 bases and 8 bases, with 15 bases remaining between them. The CDR3 loop spans 15 amino acids.

The chain joins TRBV5-1 to TRBJ1-5; 8 nucleotides match TRBD1. V lost 4 bases, J lost 3 bases, and 3 bases stayed unmatched. CDR1 is SGHRS, CDR2 YFSETQ, per germline. This CDR3 has 14 amino acids. The CDR3 spells CASSPTGVNQPQHF. CDR3 DNA sequence: TGCGCCAGCAGCCCGACAGGGGTCAATCAGCCCCAGCATTTT.

This chain uses TRBV30 with TRBJ2-7, with D hard to call. This CDR3 has 12 residues. Germline V gene sequence: CDR1 GTSNPN, CDR2 SVGIG (reference sequence). The V end lost 3 bases, the J end lost 1 base, and 7 bases lay between the germline ends. In DNA, the CDR3 is TGTGCCTGGAGACGGCAGTCCTACGAGCAGTACTTC. Protein: CAWRRQSYEQYF.

This chain links TRBV7-3 with TRBJ2-7; the D gene is possibly TRBD2 (5 bases). From germline, CDR1 is SGHTA and CDR2 FQGTGA. The CDR3 is made up of 14 amino acids. V lost 5 bases to trimming and J lost 2 bases, with 13 bases between them. The CDR3 reads CASSPGRGTYEQYF. CDR3 bases: TGTGCCAGCAGCCCTGGACGGGGAACCTACGAGCAGTACTTC.

The chain joins TRBV6-1 to TRBJ2-7; the D gene is possibly TRBD2 (6 bases). V dropped 0 bases and J dropped 1 base, with 16 bases sitting between them. The germline V gene has CDR1 MNHNS and CDR2 SASEGT. The CDR3 runs to 17 residues. This chain's CDR3 is CASSEAFWGVTSYEQYF. Here the CDR3 DNA reads TGTGCCAGCAGTGAAGCGTTTTGGGGGGTGACGTCCTACGAGCAGTACTTC.

This clone was detected only a few times. V gene TRBV19 combines with J gene TRBJ2-5; 14 bases agree with TRBD2. V shed 6 bases and J 5 bases; nucleotides not matched to a gene: 8. The CDR3 runs to 16 residues. Germline CDR1 LNHDA, CDR2 SQIVND (reference sequence). The CDR3 spells CASRIGTSGSRETQYF. The CDR3 DNA reads as TGTGCCAGTAGGATTGGGACTAGCGGGAGTCGCGAGACCCAGTACTTC.

CDR3 DNA: TGCAGCGTTGGCTCCATCAATGAGCAGTTCTTC. Translated, it gives CSVGSINEQFF. V is TRBV29-1 and J is TRBJ2-1; D uncertain. Germline CDR1 and CDR2: SQVTM and ANQGSEA. This CDR3 spans 11 amino acids. Trimming removed 4 bases at V and 6 bases at J, with 7 bases between.

About this clone: A far larger clone lies a single base away; this is likely a read error. The sample holds other DNA sequences that translate to the same CDR3. The chain links TRBV7-9 to TRBJ1-3; D gene uncertain. CDR3 length: 12 residues. Germline values: CDR1 SEHNR, CDR2 FQNEAQ (reference sequence). In nucleotides, the CDR3 is TGTGCTAGCAGCCCTCAAGGAAACACCATATATTTT. Translated: CASSPQGNTIYF.

About this clone: The likely explanation is a read error, given a far larger clone one base away. Other nucleotide sequences from this sample produce the same CDR3. The V and J genes are TRBV5-1 and TRBJ2-7, with a possible D match to TRBD1 (6 bases). CDR3 length equals 12 residues. Germline lookup yields CDR1 SGHRS and CDR2 YFSETQ. This chain's CDR3 is CASRQDPYEQYF. DNA of the CDR3: TGCGCCAGCCGACAGGATCCCTATGAGCAGTACTTC.

To note about this clone: A far larger clone is a single base away, which makes a read error likely. The sample contains more than one DNA sequence encoding this CDR3. The V gene is TRBV30, the J gene TRBJ2-2; perhaps TRBD2 as D (5 bases). Per the germline V gene, CDR1 is GTSNPN and CDR2 is SVGIG (reference sequence). This CDR3 is 15 amino acids long. For the CDR3, the DNA is TGTGCCTGGAGTCGAGGAAGCAAGAACACCGGGGAACTGTTTTTT. Its translation is CAWSRGSKNTGELFF.

Regarding this clone: This probably arose from a read error, given a far larger clone one base away. The V call is TRBV7-9, the J call TRBJ2-3; possibly TRBD1 or TRBD2 for D (5 bases each). The CDR3 length is 15 residues. In germline, CDR1 is SEHNR, CDR2 FQNEAQ (reference sequence). The chain's CDR3 is CVSSLGVAHTDTQYF. The CDR3 DNA reads as TGTGTCAGCAGCTTAGGGGTAGCGCACACAGATACGCAGTATTTT.

V gene TRBV2 combines with J gene TRBJ1-4; 7 positions match TRBD1. Germline CDR1 and CDR2: SNHLY and FYNNEI. Losses at the gene ends were 4 bases for V and 10 bases for J; bases not matched to a gene: 6. CDR3 size: 13 residues. In nucleotides, the CDR3 is TGTGCCAGCAGTGGGACAGGCGGAAGAAAACTGTTTTTT. Residues: CASSGTGGRKLFF.

This rearrangement joins TRBV27 to TRBJ2-7, with 12 bases fitting TRBD2. J gave up 6 bases and V 3 bases, and 9 bases lay outside the gene matches. CDR3 length: 16 amino acids. Germline CDR1 MNHEY, CDR2 SMNVEV (reference sequence). CDR3 in amino acids: CASSLTSGSRIGEQYF. As DNA, the CDR3 is TGTGCCAGCAGTTTGACTAGCGGGAGTCGCATCGGCGAGCAGTACTTC.

This clone was counted only a few times. The chain recombines TRBV19 with TRBJ1-5; 7 positions match TRBD1. From germline, CDR1 is LNHDA and CDR2 SQIVND (reference sequence). The CDR3 has 15 amino acids. J lost 4 bases, V lost 2 bases, and 5 bases had no gene match. CDR3 protein: CASSIRQGSNQPQHF. The CDR3 DNA is TGTGCCAGTAGTATAAGACAGGGTTCGAATCAGCCCCAGCATTTT.

This chain connects TRBV27 to TRBJ2-3; a possible D gene is TRBD2 (6 bases). CDR1 and CDR2 (germline): MNHEY, SMNVEV (reference sequence). The CDR3 sequence is 14 residues long. The V gene lost 6 bases and the J gene lost 8 bases, with 18 bases spanning the gap. CDR3 DNA sequence: TGTGCCAGCAGCTCACGGTTCGGGGGTGGTACGCAGTATTTT. The encoded protein is CASSSRFGGGTQYF.

This clone was seen once. The gene calls are TRBV23-1 and TRBJ2-5; tentative D call: TRBD1 (6 bases). TRBV23-1 is filed as an ORF, its function uncertain. Trimming left V 6 bases short and J 2 bases short, with 25 bases between. This CDR3 is built from 18 residues. The DNA for the CDR3 is TGCGCCAGCAGCCCAAGGGTCCGGGACACCAGGGTGCAAGAGACCCAGTACTTC. Amino acid sequence: CASSPRVRDTRVQETQYF.

The chain employs TRBV5-6 and TRBJ2-3; 12 bases are shared with TRBD2. The CDR3 sequence is 16 residues long. J was trimmed by 4 bases and V by 1 base; bases with no gene match: 4. Germline CDR1 and CDR2: SGHDT and YYEEEE. CDR3 region: CASSLPSGRAPDTQYF. CDR3 DNA: TGTGCCAGCAGCTTGCCTAGCGGGAGGGCACCAGATACGCAGTATTTT.

This clone was recorded a few times. The V and J genes are TRBV28 and TRBJ1-2; perhaps TRBD1 as D (6 bases). Germline V gene data show CDR1 as MDHEN and CDR2 as SYDVKM. The length of the CDR3 is 12 residues. V dropped 5 bases and J dropped 4 bases, with 8 bases sitting between them. The CDR3 spells CASSPDSYGYTF. Written as DNA, the CDR3 is TGTGCCAGCAGTCCGGACAGCTATGGCTACACCTTC.

V gene TRBV5-1 combines with J gene TRBJ1-2, with TRBD1 identical over 7 bases. V was pared by 6 bases and J by 4 bases, with 12 bases of the junction left unmatched. CDR1 is SGHRS, CDR2 YFSETQ, per germline. The CDR3 is 15 residues long. The CDR3 region has the DNA TGCGCCAGCAACCCGAGCCAGGGGGAGGGCTATGGCTACACCTTC. Encoded protein: CASNPSQGEGYGYTF. The variable domain in full, completed from reference TRBV5-1 and TRBJ1-2, reads KAGVTQTPRYLIKTRGQQVTLSCSPISGHRSVSWYQQTPGQGLQFLFEYFSETQRNKGNFPGRFSGRQFSNSRSEMNVSTLELGDSALYLCASNPSQGEGYGYTFGSGTRLTVV.

V is TRBV9 and J is TRBJ2-6, with a weak D call TRBD2 (5 bases). Trimming removed 7 bases at V and 0 bases at J, with 17 bases between. Germline V CDR1 and CDR2: SGDLS, YYNGEE. This CDR3 is built from 17 residues. DNA for the CDR3: TGTGCCAGCGGGAATCCAGACTATAACTCTGGGGCCAACGTCCTGACTTTC. Translation gives CASGNPDYNSGANVLTF.

On this clone itself: Sequence at one end of the junction differs from germline and may be a read error. The chain recombines TRBV7-7 with TRBJ2-1, with TRBD1 matching 7 bases. CDR3 length equals 13 residues. Germline CDR1 SSHAT, CDR2 FNYEAQ (reference sequence). CDR3 in amino acids: CASSLGTANEQFF. Here the CDR3 DNA reads TGTGCTAGCAGCTTAGGGACAGCCAATGAGCAGTTCTTC.

V gene TRBV30 combines with J gene TRBJ2-1; TRBD2 agrees at 9 bases. Germline CDR1 is GTSNPN and CDR2 is SVGIG (reference sequence). With V trimmed by 4 bases and J by 7 bases, 8 bases remained unmatched. The CDR3 sequence is 14 residues long. The CDR3 spells CAWIPAGGGNEQFF. DNA of the CDR3: TGTGCCTGGATACCAGCGGGAGGAGGGAATGAGCAGTTCTTC.